These 32 T cell receptor beta chains came from one sample sequenced in a study of regulatory T cells in long-lasting Graves disease. Time point here: newly diagnosed GD, antithyroid drugs for less than 3 months. The TCR library was prepared using RNA isolated from PBMCs. According to the study, TCR beta libraries were built with iRepertoire HTBI primers and CDR3-region Arm-PCR. TCRdb called the multiplex PCR reads again in MiXCR, with one record for every CDR3 protein. The sample contains 400,000 to 550,000 distinct CDR3 sequences, around 15% of which appear only once. These sequences were also reported in another study, on T cells in Graves' hyperthyroidism and ophthalmopathy.

The sequenced sample was peripheral blood mononuclear cells (PBMCs), obtained at new diagnosis, from a patient treated with antithyroid drugs. The receptors derive from a woman aged 25 to 39 with Graves disease.

This clonotype came up many times. The chain links TRBV10-3 to TRBJ1-5; unclear D gene. Trimming removed 2 bases from V and 5 bases from J, with 13 bases in between. Germline lookup yields CDR1 ENHRY and CDR2 SYGVKD. The CDR3 is 15 residues long. CDR3 amino acids: CAISETDGEYQPQHF. CDR3 coding DNA: TGTGCCATCAGTGAGACGGACGGGGAGTATCAGCCCCAGCATTTT.

The genes are TRBV20-1 and TRBJ2-5; either TRBD1 or TRBD2 may supply D (5 bases each). The germline V and J ends were trimmed by 8 bases and 4 bases, with 17 bases remaining between them. Germline V gives CDR1 DFQATT, CDR2 SNEGSKA (reference sequence). This CDR3 is 13 amino acids long. CDR3 region: CSLIGGRGETQYF. CDR3 nucleotide sequence: TGCAGTCTGATTGGGGGTCGGGGAGAGACCCAGTACTTC.

The genes are TRBV4-3 and TRBJ2-7; no clear D. This CDR3 is built from 16 residues. V gave up 0 bases and J gave up 0 bases, with 12 bases separating them. Germline CDR1 and CDR2: LGHNA and YSLEER. The CDR3 sequence is CASSQDFLSSSYEQYF. The CDR3 coding sequence is TGCGCCAGCAGCCAAGACTTCCTTTCAAGCTCCTACGAGCAGTACTTC.

The gene calls are TRBV4-1 and TRBJ2-5; 11 bases map to TRBD2. Trimming at V came to 6 bases and at J to 3 bases, leaving 6 bases not matched to a gene. The CDR3 is 15 amino acids. Germline lookup yields CDR1 MGHRA and CDR2 YSYEKL. The CDR3 loop reads CASSLSGRAEETQYF. CDR3 coding DNA: TGCGCCAGCAGTCTTAGCGGGAGGGCCGAAGAGACCCAGTACTTC.

In this sample, this clonotype turned up many times. The chain couples TRBV28 to TRBJ2-1; TRBD2 might be the D (6 bases). Trimming pared 2 bases from V and 8 bases from J, leaving 22 bases between. Germline values: CDR1 MDHEN, CDR2 SYDVKM. This CDR3 contains 17 residues. CDR3 amino acids: CASSLRRGGLDGDEQFF. Here the CDR3 DNA reads TGTGCCAGCAGTTTACGGAGAGGAGGGCTAGATGGGGATGAGCAGTTCTTC.

This chain connects TRBV5-4 to TRBJ2-7; 11 positions agree with TRBD2. The trim removed 0 bases at V and 2 bases at J, leaving 7 bases unmatched. The germline CDR1 and CDR2 sequences are SGHNT and YYREEE (reference sequence). This CDR3 contains 17 residues. The CDR3 spells CASSLETSGKQTYEQYF. For the CDR3, the DNA is TGTGCCAGCAGCTTGGAGACTAGCGGGAAACAGACCTACGAGCAGTACTTC.

This clonotype was counted many times. The chain has TRBV20-1 and TRBJ2-7; TRBD2 is a possible D gene (5 bases). This CDR3 has 14 residues. Germline CDR1 and CDR2: DFQATT and SNEGSKA (reference sequence). Trimming removed 1 base at V and 2 bases at J, with 12 bases between. The CDR3 region has the DNA TGCAGTGCTAGAGTTCAGACTACCACCTACGAGCAGTACTTC. The encoded protein is CSARVQTTTYEQYF.

The sample holds many counts of this clonotype. The genes are TRBV12-3 or TRBV12-4 and TRBJ2-5; 7 positions agree with TRBD1. Trimming at V came to 4 bases and at J to 4 bases, leaving 3 bases not matched to a gene. The CDR3 covers 13 residues. CDR3 amino acids: CASSSTGTETQYF. In DNA, the CDR3 is TGTGCCAGCAGTTCGACAGGGACAGAGACCCAGTACTTC.

Ten or more counts support this clonotype. The chain combines TRBV29-1 with TRBJ2-1; D is unclear. V was trimmed by 0 bases and J by 14 bases, leaving 20 bases between them. This CDR3 has 14 residues. CDR1 and CDR2 from the germline V gene are SQVTM and ANQGSEA. The CDR3 is CSVEDLGMNYIEFF. In nucleotides, the CDR3 is TGCAGCGTTGAAGATCTAGGCATGAACTACATAGAGTTCTTC.

This clonotype was seen at least ten times. This chain uses TRBV6-5 with TRBJ2-5, with D unresolved. The CDR3 has 15 residues. The germline gives CDR1 MNHEY, CDR2 SVGAGI. V gave up 0 bases and J gave up 5 bases, with 13 bases separating them. The CDR3 coding sequence is TGTGCCAGCAGTTACTCGAGTATTCGTGGGGAGACCCAGTACTTC. This sequence encodes CASSYSSIRGETQYF.

The V gene is TRBV19, the J gene TRBJ2-3, with D maybe TRBD2 (6 bases). Germline V gives CDR1 LNHDA, CDR2 SQIVND (reference sequence). The CDR3 is made up of 15 amino acids. V lost 2 bases, J lost 4 bases, and 13 bases lay in between. The CDR3 reads CASSIMEASADTQYF. DNA for the CDR3: TGTGCCAGTAGTATAATGGAGGCTAGCGCAGATACGCAGTATTTT.

This clonotype was recorded many times. The chain is built from TRBV7-9 and TRBJ1-4; D is perhaps TRBD1 (5 bases). Germline loops: CDR1 SEHNR, CDR2 FQNEAQ (reference sequence). This CDR3 spans 14 amino acids. V was clipped by 2 bases and J by 8 bases, with 12 bases between them. As DNA, the CDR3 is TGTGCCAGCAGCTTAAGTCCAGGGTCCGAAAAACTGTTTTTT. This sequence encodes CASSLSPGSEKLFF.

This clonotype was seen at least ten times. The chain links TRBV18 to TRBJ1-2; 7 bases map to TRBD1. V shed 6 bases and J 4 bases; nucleotides not matched to a gene: 11. CDR1 and CDR2 from the germline V gene are KGHSH and LQKENI. This CDR3 is 15 amino acids long. The CDR3 DNA reads as TGTGCCAGCTCCAGGGGGGCCGACCCGACCTATGGCTACACCTTC. Protein product: CASSRGADPTYGYTF.

The rearrangement uses TRBV19 and TRBJ1-5; 8 bases match TRBD1. This CDR3 has 13 amino acids. Germline V lookup: CDR1 LNHDA, CDR2 SQIVND (reference sequence). Germline trimming cut 8 bases from V and 6 bases from J; bases unmatched to any gene: 6. The CDR3 DNA follows: TGTGCCAGTGAGACAGGGGCGGGTCAGCCCCAGCATTTT. Its translation is CASETGAGQPQHF. Full variable domain (rest looked up from reference TRBV19 and TRBJ1-5): DGGITQSPKYLFRKEGQNVTLSCEQNLNHDAMYWYRQDPGQGLRLIYYSQIVNDFQKGDIAEGYSVSREKKESFPLTVTSAQKNPTAFYLCASETGAGQPQHFGDGTRLSIL.

There are a few counts of this clonotype. Since a much larger clone is just one base distant, this may be a read error. The rearrangement joins TRBV11-1 to TRBJ2-5; 9 nucleotides agree with TRBD2. The length of the CDR3 is 16 residues. From germline, CDR1 is SGHAT and CDR2 FQDESV (reference sequence). The CDR3 sequence is CASSLGRLAVQETLYF. Written as DNA, the CDR3 is TGTGCCAGCAGCTTAGGGAGACTAGCGGTCCAAGAGACCCTGTACTTC. The full variable domain, rest sourced from reference TRBV11-1 and TRBJ2-5, is EAEVAQSPRYKITEKSQAVAFWCDPISGHATLYWYRQILGQGPELLVQFQDESVVDDSQLPKDRFSAERLKGVDSTLKIQPAELGDSAMYLCASSLGRLAVQETLYFGPGTRLLVL.

This clonotype was recorded at least ten times. J is TRBJ2-5 and V is TRBV6-1; 8 nucleotides align to TRBD1. Germline V gene data show CDR1 as MNHNS and CDR2 as SASEGT. The junction had 4 bases not matched to a gene; V was cut back by 4 bases and J by 3 bases. CDR3 size: 14 residues. The CDR3 protein is CASSAHRGKETQYF. Written as DNA, the CDR3 is TGTGCCAGCAGTGCGCACAGGGGGAAAGAGACCCAGTACTTC.

This clonotype was seen only a few times. The chain couples TRBV7-9 to TRBJ1-2; D ambiguous. The V gene's germline CDR1 is SEHNR and CDR2 FQNEAQ (reference sequence). The V gene lost 3 bases and the J gene lost 5 bases, with 16 bases spanning the gap. CDR3 length: 15 residues. In DNA, the CDR3 is TGTGCCAGCAGCTTTTGGACGGGGAACCATTATGGCTACACCTTC. It specifies CASSFWTGNHYGYTF.

Worth noting for this clonotype: A read error may be the cause here, since a much bigger clone is one base away. V gene TRBV7-2 combines with J gene TRBJ2-1; D might be TRBD2 (5 bases). Germline values: CDR1 SGHTA, CDR2 FQGNSA. This CDR3 is 12 amino acids long. Trimming pared 4 bases from V and 12 bases from J, leaving 13 bases between. In DNA form, the CDR3 reads TGTGCCAGCAGCTCCATAGGACGGGGGCAGTTCTTC. It codes for CASSSIGRGQFF.

This clonotype was detected only a few times. V gene TRBV14 combines with J gene TRBJ1-6; TRBD1 is a possible D gene (5 bases). The length of the CDR3 is 15 residues. Trimming left V 8 bases short and J 1 base short, with 12 bases between. Germline V gene lookup returns CDR1 SGHDN and CDR2 FVKESK. The CDR3 DNA is TGTGCCAGCGCGGGGGTCGATTCCTATAATTCACCCCTCCACTTT. Its protein product is CASAGVDSYNSPLHF. Combining the CDR3 with reference TRBV14 and TRBJ1-6 gives the whole variable domain EAGVTQFPSHSVIEKGQTVTLRCDPISGHDNLYWYRRVMGKEIKFLLHFVKESKQDESGMPNNRFLAERTGGTYSTLKVQPAELEDSGVYFCASAGVDSYNSPLHFGNGTRLTVT.

This clonotype was seen repeatedly, ten times or more. The J gene is TRBJ2-1, the V gene TRBV28; D gene ambiguous. The germline gives CDR1 MDHEN, CDR2 SYDVKM. V lost 6 bases to trimming and J lost 8 bases, with 11 bases between them. This CDR3 region has 12 residues. CDR3 DNA sequence: TGTGCCAGCAGCCGTCTAGGCGATGAGCAGTTCTTC. Translation gives CASSRLGDEQFF.

The chain carries TRBV7-9 and TRBJ1-5, with 11 bases aligning to TRBD1. CDR1 and CDR2 (germline): SEHNR, FQNEAQ (reference sequence). J was trimmed by 5 bases and V by 4 bases; bases with no gene match: 4. CDR3 length equals 15 residues. The CDR3, as DNA: TGTGCCAGCAGCTCCGAGGGACAGGGGGATCAGCCCCAGCATTTT. Protein product: CASSSEGQGDQPQHF. Together with reference TRBV7-9 and TRBJ1-5, the CDR3 gives the full variable domain: DTGVSQNPRHKITKRGQNVTFRCDPISEHNRLYWYRQTLGQGPEFLTYFQNEAQLEKSRLLSDRFSAERPKGSFSTLEIQRTEQGDSAMYLCASSSEGQGDQPQHFGDGTRLSIL.

Remarks on this clonotype: This clone may be a read error of a much larger clone one base away. The chain has TRBV5-1 and TRBJ1-2; D unclear. The CDR3 covers 13 residues. Trimming shortened V by 3 bases and J by 7 bases, and 13 bases separated the two germline ends. Germline CDR1 SGHRS, CDR2 YFSETQ. The CDR3 bases are TGCGCCAGCAGCTATGACAAGGGAGGTGGCTACACCTTC. Residues: CASSYDKGGGYTF.

This clonotype showed up just a few times. The V call is TRBV28, the J call TRBJ1-4; 8 bases are shared with TRBD1. The CDR3 length is 13 residues. The ends lost 6 bases at V and 7 bases at J; junction bases unmatched: 4. The V gene's germline CDR1 is MDHEN and CDR2 SYDVKM. CDR3 coding DNA: TGTGCCAGCAGACAGGGGGTGGGTGAAAAACTGTTTTTT. This encodes CASRQGVGEKLFF.

This clonotype was detected many times. The V gene is TRBV11-2, the J gene TRBJ2-7; 7 positions agree with TRBD2. With 6 bases clipped from V and 2 bases from J, the junction kept 10 bases outside the gene matches. CDR3 length: 15 residues. CDR1 is SGHAT and CDR2 is FQNNGV in the germline V gene. CDR3 coding DNA: TGTGCCAGCAGACCAAGCGGGAAAAGAGCCTACGAGCAGTACTTC. Its translation: CASRPSGKRAYEQYF.

Many counts were recorded for this clonotype. The chain recombines TRBV18 with TRBJ2-1, with D possibly being TRBD2 (5 bases). CDR3 length: 13 residues. The germline V gene encodes CDR1 KGHSH and CDR2 LQKENI. V shed 2 bases and J shed 8 bases, with 10 bases lying between them. The CDR3 sequence: CASSPEGSDEQFF. CDR3 sequence (DNA): TGTGCCAGCTCACCAGAGGGATCAGATGAGCAGTTCTTC.

Note on this clonotype: The CDR3 does not close with the conserved phenylalanine or tryptophan, likely indicating a read error. This chain links TRBV6-5 with TRBJ1-4; D perhaps matches TRBD1 (5 bases). The CDR3 extends over 17 amino acids. The V gene lost 2 bases and the J gene lost 5 bases, with 18 bases spanning the gap. Germline CDR1 reads MNHEY; CDR2 reads SVGAGI. This CDR3 reads CASSYLAVRDPNEKLFS. CDR3 DNA: TGTGCCAGCAGTTACCTCGCCGTCAGGGACCCAAATGAAAAACTGTTTTCT.

This clonotype was found many times. CDR3 sequence: CSAVREPQETQYF. The CDR3 nucleotides are TGCAGTGCTGTAAGGGAACCACAAGAGACCCAGTACTTC. The chain links TRBV20-1 to TRBJ2-5; D call uncertain. The germline V gene has CDR1 DFQATT and CDR2 SNEGSKA (reference sequence). V was trimmed by 5 bases and J by 2 bases, leaving 12 bases between them. The CDR3 has 13 amino acids.

Comment on this clonotype: One junction end disagrees with the germline gene, perhaps due to a read error. The V call is TRBV6-1, the J call TRBJ2-2; a weak D match, TRBD1 (5 bases). The CDR3 consists of 14 residues. Germline-derived CDR1 and CDR2 are MNHNS and SASEGT. In DNA, the CDR3 is TGTGCCAGCGGCCTATTACAGGCCACCGTGGAGCTGTTTTTT. This gives the protein CASGLLQATVELFF.

The sample holds many counts of this clonotype. V and J are TRBV7-2 and TRBJ2-1, with unresolved D. The CDR3 extends over 14 amino acids. Trimming removed 4 bases from V and 4 bases from J, with 11 bases in between. CDR1 is SGHTA, CDR2 FQGNSA, per germline. DNA of the CDR3: TGTGCCAGCAGCTCACCCCCCGCGTACAATGAGCAGTTCTTC. Translated, it gives CASSSPPAYNEQFF.

A remark on this clonotype: With a much larger clone just one base away, this may be a read error. The rearrangement links TRBV7-9 to TRBJ2-3; TRBD2 aligns across 7 bases. The CDR3 loop spans 16 amino acids. Germline V lookup: CDR1 SEHNR, CDR2 FQNEAQ (reference sequence). Trimming at V came to 1 base and at J to 4 bases, leaving 8 bases not matched to a gene. The CDR3 DNA reads TGTGCCAGCAGCTTAGTTCTAGCGGAGCTCGCAGATACGCAGTATTTT. Residues: CASSLVLAELADTQYF.

The chain joins TRBV9 to TRBJ1-4; a possible D gene is TRBD1 (6 bases). The CDR3 runs 15 residues. Germline CDR1 SGDLS, CDR2 YYNGEE. V lost 4 bases and J lost 8, with 18 bases in between. The CDR3 nucleotides are TGTGCCAGCAGCCCCGGGGGGGGCGCTGAGGAAAAACTGTTTTTT. Its translation is CASSPGGGAEEKLFF. The full variable domain, completed using reference TRBV9 and TRBJ1-4, is DSGVTQTPKHLITATGQRVTLRCSPRSGDLSVYWYQQSLDQGLQFLIQYYNGEERAKGNILERFSAQQFPDLHSELNLSSLELGDSALYFCASSPGGGAEEKLFFGSGTQLSVL.

This clonotype was counted ten times or more. The rearrangement uses TRBV2 and TRBJ2-7; weak D call: TRBD2 (5 bases). V was clipped by 7 bases and J by 3 bases, with 13 bases between them. Germline CDR1 reads SNHLY; CDR2 reads FYNNEI. The CDR3 runs to 13 residues. The CDR3 here is CASNPERDYEQYF. The CDR3 coding sequence is TGTGCCAGCAATCCAGAGAGGGACTACGAGCAGTACTTC.